This T cell receptor (beta chain) was identified during a study of cytomegalovirus exposure and HLA in healthy donors. 60 Vbeta and 13 Jbeta primers were used in PCR. Assay used: immunoSEQ multiplex PCR; TCRdb lists only in-frame clones, some missing. There are around 110,000 clones in the sample; roughly 80% occur only once, and 2.1% lies in the top ten. Though nominally healthy at sampling, donors likely had unrecorded immune exposures. The TCR comes from a man aged 25 to 45 in good health and CMV-seronegative. Input material: PBMCs.

The CDR3, as DNA: TGTGCCAGCAGTGACTCGCCAGGGAATGGGGGCTACACCTTC. Translating gives CASSDSPGNGGYTF. V and J are TRBV6-4 and TRBJ1-2, with a weak D call TRBD1 (5 bases). V lost 0 bases, J lost 8 bases, and 13 bases lay in between. The CDR3 totals 14 residues. Germline V gene data show CDR1 as MRHNA and CDR2 as SNTAGT.